This T cell receptor beta chain was profiled in a study of cytomegalovirus exposure and HLA in healthy donors. The PCR was carried out with 60 Vbeta primers and 13 Jbeta primers. Generated by immunoSEQ multiplex PCR, the TCRdb table keeps only in-frame clones and is missing some. The sample has about 140,000 clones, 70% to 85% seen once. The sample comprised PBMCs. The source of this sequence is a man in his forties in good health and CMV-seropositive.

The CDR3 here is CASSPAGQGEKLFF. The CDR3 DNA is TGCGCCAGCAGCCCTGCAGGACAGGGCGAAAAACTGTTTTTT. This chain uses TRBV5-1 with TRBJ1-4; 8 bases map to TRBD1. CDR1 and CDR2 from the germline V gene are SGHRS and YFSETQ. This CDR3 has 14 residues. V lost 4 bases, J lost 8 bases, and 7 bases stayed unmatched.